This note documents a single T cell receptor (beta chain) sequence. The sample originates from a study of T cell changes during pregnancy in multiple sclerosis. Germline V gene lookup returns CDR1 MGHRA and CDR2 YSYEKL. The CDR3 sequence is 17 residues long. Trimming cost V 2 bases and J 2 bases; bases outside gene matches: 9. Sequenced by immunoSEQ multiplex PCR; TCRdb stores in-frame clones only, minus some. This table holds tens of thousands of clones, approximately 94% found once. V usage is TRBV4-1 and J usage is TRBJ2-3, with TRBD1 matching over 8 bases. This sequence originates from a female donor with multiple sclerosis, enrolled in a pregnancy study. The sequencing here drew on CD8+ T cells from peripheral blood mononuclear cells, taken in the first trimester of pregnancy. DNA for the CDR3: TGCGCCAGCAGCCAATTGTCTCAGGGGGCTACCACAGATACGCAGTATTTT. The encoded protein is CASSQLSQGATTDTQYF.